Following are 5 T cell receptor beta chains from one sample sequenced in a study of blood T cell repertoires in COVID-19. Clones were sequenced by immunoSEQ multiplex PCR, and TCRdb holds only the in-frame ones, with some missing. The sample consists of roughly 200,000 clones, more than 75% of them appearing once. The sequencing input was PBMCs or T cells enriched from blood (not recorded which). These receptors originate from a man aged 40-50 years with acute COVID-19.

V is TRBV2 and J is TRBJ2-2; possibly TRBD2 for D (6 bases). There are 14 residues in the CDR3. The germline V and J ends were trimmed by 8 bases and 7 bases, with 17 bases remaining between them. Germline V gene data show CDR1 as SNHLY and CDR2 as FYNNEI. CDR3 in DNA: TGTGCCAGCTCCTGGGACTTAGCCGGCGGGGAGCTGTTTTTT. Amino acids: CASSWDLAGGELFF.

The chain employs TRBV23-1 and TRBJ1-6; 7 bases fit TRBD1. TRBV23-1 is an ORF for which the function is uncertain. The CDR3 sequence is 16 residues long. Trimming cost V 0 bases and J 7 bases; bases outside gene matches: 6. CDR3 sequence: CASSQSYRGKNSPLHF. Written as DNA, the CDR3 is TGCGCCAGCAGTCAATCGTACAGGGGTAAGAATTCACCCCTCCACTTT.

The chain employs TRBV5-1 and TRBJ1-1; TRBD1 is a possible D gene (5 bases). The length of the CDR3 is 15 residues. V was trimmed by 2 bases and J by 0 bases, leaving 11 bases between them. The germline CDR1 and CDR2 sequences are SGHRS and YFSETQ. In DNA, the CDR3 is TGCGCCAGCAGCTTAAGCACAGGATTGAACACTGAAGCTTTCTTT. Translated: CASSLSTGLNTEAFF. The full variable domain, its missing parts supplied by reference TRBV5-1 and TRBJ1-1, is KAGVTQTPRYLIKTRGQQVTLSCSPISGHRSVSWYQQTPGQGLQFLFEYFSETQRNKGNFPGRFSGRQFSNSRSEMNVSTLELGDSALYLCASSLSTGLNTEAFFGQGTRLTVV.

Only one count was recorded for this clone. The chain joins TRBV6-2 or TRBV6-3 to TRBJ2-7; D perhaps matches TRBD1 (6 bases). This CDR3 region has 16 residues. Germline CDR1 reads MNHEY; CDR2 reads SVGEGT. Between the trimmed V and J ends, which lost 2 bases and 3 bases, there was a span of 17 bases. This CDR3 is CASSYPGGTSGYEQYF. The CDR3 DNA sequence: TGTGCCAGCAGTTACCCGGGTGGGACATCCGGCTACGAGCAGTACTTC.

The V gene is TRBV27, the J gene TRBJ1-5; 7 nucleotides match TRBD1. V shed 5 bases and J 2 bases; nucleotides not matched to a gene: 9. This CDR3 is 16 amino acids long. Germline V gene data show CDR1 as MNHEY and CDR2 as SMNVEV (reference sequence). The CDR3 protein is CASSPRTGVRNQPQHF. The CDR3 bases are TGTGCCAGCAGTCCCCGGACAGGCGTCCGCAATCAGCCCCAGCATTTT.